This TCR beta chain was recovered during a study of beta chain features in type 1 diabetes (dated by TCRdb to the late 2010s). At the level of the whole study: No differences in mean age, gender distribution, total cell number or subset yield were found between patients and healthy donors. A total of 107,917,701 sorted cells were examined across all samples, and a strong correlation was observed between cell number per subset and RNA yield. The study compared the TCRB repertoires of sorted circulating CD4+ T cell subsets in recently diagnosed type 1 diabetes patients with those in matched healthy donors. Whereas all 30 or so donors provided naive and central memory subsets, regulatory and stem cell-like memory subsets were isolated from just 8 patients and about eight healthy donors. General findings and caveats noted by the study authors: At VDJ recombination sites, patients with type 1 diabetes made fewer insertions and deleted more nucleotides, a pattern implying thymic rearrangement abnormalities. Only small numbers of individuals were included in the HLA sub-analyses, which left unresolved whether HLA type had any influence on TCRB rearrangement. Because cDNA rather than genomic DNA was sequenced, highly expressing activated cells could have been over-represented, although no difference in activation and CD3 levels was found between groups. Shorter templates might have been favored by PCR, but patient and control samples were amplified and corrected together, so both groups would have been affected equally by any skew. A moderate but significant shortening of TCRB CDR3 length was observed in type 1 diabetes patients in all four CD4+ subsets. Naive, central memory and regulatory TCRB repertoires appeared to be more alike among patients than among healthy donors.

A single peripheral blood draw of approximately 0.11 L on average was collected from each donor into heparinised tubes. A BD FACSAria II and a panel including CD45RO, CCR7, CD25, CD127, CD95 and CD27 were used to sort naive, central memory, regulatory and stem cell-like memory CD4+ T cells. All sorted populations exceeded 95% purity. PBMCs were isolated right away by Lymphoprep density gradient centrifugation and were stained directly, without culture. So that batch effects would be minimized, each experiment stained and sorted samples in pairs, pairing one healthy donor with one patient. The High Capacity cDNA Reverse Transcription Kit was used to reverse transcribe all of the isolated RNA, meaning that expressed TCRB transcripts were what got sequenced. Naive, central memory and regulatory T cell samples underwent deep immunoSEQ sequencing, averaging roughly 3.4 million total reads per sample. After sorted cells were lysed in RLT buffer, RNA was extracted with DNase-treated RNeasy Micro or Mini kits, with the choice depending on cell number. To prevent cross-contamination, every cell subset was processed on its own, while patient and healthy donor samples were processed together. The immunoSEQ multiplex PCR was used to amplify TCRB sequences from cDNA, generating 87-bp fragments that spanned the CDR3 region. The amplicons were sequenced using the Illumina HiSeq platform. The original pipeline was this. Synthetic template baselines were used to correct PCR bias computationally, reads within Hamming distance 2 were collapsed together, and singletons that could not be merged were discarded. Reads were aligned to IMGT to assign V, D and J genes, CDR3 length, and insertions or deletions at six rearrangement sites. Within each subset, clonotype counts were normalized to sorted cell number, after which true diversity and Gini coefficients were computed with the tcR R package. The overlap coefficient, calculated on TCRB nucleotide sequences, was used to quantify repertoire sharing. Out-of-frame TCRB sequences from naive cells were analyzed as a proxy for the pre-selection repertoire. Imported from immuneACCESS, the table was reduced by TCRdb to in-frame sequences with V and J called. These copies leave out some clones; in studies compared against another copy, an unresolved V gene accounts for under half, and the cause of the remainder is not known. The DNA gave D and trimming, while V, J and clone size come from that table. Present in this sample are a few hundred thousand clones, over 13% of which were seen just once. The biggest ten clones account for 0.019% of the sample.

Looking up the germline V gene yields CDR1 MDHEN and CDR2 SYDVKM. The CDR3 spans 15 residues, from the cysteine through the phenylalanine. Only the CDR3 DNA stays, 45 bases, in frame from base 1. Cut back by 6 bases and 0 bases, the V and J ends lie 15 bases apart. Remarks on this clone: Its antigen is currently not known. No much larger clone is present one base from it, and per-base qualities are unavailable.

The receptor comes from a young woman in good health. This receptor chain uses TRBV28 and TRBJ2-7; matching of 5 bases hints at TRBD2 as the D gene. The specimen was naive CD4+ T cells from blood. In light of the paper, this sample's cell subset or site label describes: true naive CD4+ T cells. The CDR3 here reads CASSRGLTDSYEQYF. Read as DNA, the sequence is TGTGCCAGCAGCCGCGGACTCACGGACTCCTACGAGCAGTACTTC.